A selection of T cell receptor beta chains follows, all from one sample in a study of T cells in Graves' hyperthyroidism and ophthalmopathy. MiXCR was run by TCRdb on the multiplex PCR reads, yielding one entry per CDR3 protein. The table has approximately 420,000 distinct CDR3 sequences, roughly 13% seen once. The material sequenced was blood. These TCRs come from a young woman with Graves' hyperthyroidism. Both conserved end residues are part of each CDR3. A D gene is named only where the DNA matches it firmly. The size entry is marked missing in some rows and otherwise reads once, few, many or a size class.

clone_size | d_call | j_call | v_call | cdr3_nt | cdr3_aa
many | NA | TRBJ1-1 | TRBV5-5 | TGTGCCAGCAGCTTGGACCAGGGAAACACTGAAGCTTTCTTT | CASSLDQGNTEAFF
many | TRBD1 | TRBJ1-1 | TRBV5-1 | TGCGCCAGCAGCGCGGACAGGGCAACAGGGGACACTGAAGCTTTCTTT | CASSADRATGDTEAFF
many | TRBD2 | TRBJ2-7 | TRBV12-3/TRBV12-4 | TGTGCCAGCAGGAAGCGGGAGGTGGGGGAGCAGTACTTC | CASRKREVGEQYF
many | NA | TRBJ2-3 | TRBV12-3/TRBV12-4 | TGTGCCAGCTCACATTTGCATACGCAGTATTTT | CASSHLHTQYF
many | TRBD1 | TRBJ1-2 | TRBV7-2 | TGTGCCAGCAGCGAGGGAACCGGGACAGCTTATGGCTACACCTTC | CASSEGTGTAYGYTF
many | NA | TRBJ1-2 | TRBV28 | TGTGCCAGCAGTTTTAATCGTGATGGCTACACCTTC | CASSFNRDGYTF
many | NA | TRBJ2-3 | TRBV11-2 | TGTGCCAGCAGCTTTCGGGATAGCACAGATACGCAGTATTTT | CASSFRDSTDTQYF
many | NA | TRBJ2-7 | TRBV12-3/TRBV12-4 | TGTGCCAGCAGTTTGAGCTGGGGCTCCTACGAGCAGTACTTC | CASSLSWGSYEQYF
few | TRBD2 | TRBJ2-5 | TRBV7-7 | TGTGCTAGCAGCTCTCTAGCGGGGGTTAAAGAGACCCAGTACTTC | CASSSLAGVKETQYF
NA | NA | TRBJ2-7 | TRBV20-1 | TGCAGTGCTAGAGATTGGGGGACGGAAGGCTCCTACGAGCAGTACTTC | CSARDWGTEGSYEQYF
many | TRBD1 | TRBJ2-7 | TRBV18 | TGTGCCAGCTCCCACGAACGACAGGGCTTCTCCTACGAGCAGTACTTC | CASSHERQGFSYEQYF
few | TRBD2 | TRBJ2-2 | TRBV19 | TGTGCCAGTGGAACCGGGACTAGCGGGAGCGGTACCGGGGAGCTGTTTTTT | CASGTGTSGSGTGELFF
many | TRBD1 | TRBJ2-3 | TRBV25-1 | TGTGCCAGCAGTCAAACCGGGACAGGGGGCCGAGATACGCAGTATTTT | CASSQTGTGGRDTQYF
many | NA | TRBJ2-7 | TRBV2 | TGTGCCAGCAGTGAGGGGAATTACGAGCAGTACTTC | CASSEGNYEQYF
many | NA | TRBJ2-1 | TRBV7-8 | TGTGCCAGCGGTACCTCGGGCAATGAGCAGTTCTTC | CASGTSGNEQFF
many | NA | TRBJ2-7 | TRBV3-1 | TGTGCCAGCAGCCCGGGACTCCAAACCTACGAGCAGTACTTC | CASSPGLQTYEQYF
few | TRBD2 | TRBJ2-7 | TRBV5-6 | TGTGCCAGCAGCCTCGGGACTAGCGGGATTCTTGGCGAGCAGTACTTC | CASSLGTSGILGEQYF
NA | TRBD1 | TRBJ1-2 | TRBV20-1 | TGCAGTGCCAAGGGACAGTCCACCTATGGCTACACCTTC | CSAKGQSTYGYTF
many | NA | TRBJ2-1 | TRBV7-8 | TGTGCCAGCAGCTTAGGCGGTTGGGACCACAATGAGCAGTTCTTC | CASSLGGWDHNEQFF
few | NA | TRBJ1-4 | TRBV7-8 | TGTGCCAGCAGCCGTACCTCAGGGAGGCGCACTAATGAAAAACTGTTTTTT | CASSRTSGRRTNEKLFF
NA | TRBD2 | TRBJ2-5 | TRBV20-1 | TGCAGTGCTAGAGATTTATATAGCGGGAGGGGGGCGGAGACCCAGTACTTC | CSARDLYSGRGAETQYF
few | TRBD1 | TRBJ1-6 | TRBV9 | TGTGCCAGCAGCGCGGGACAGGGCTTTTCACCCCTCCACTTT | CASSAGQGFSPLHF
many | NA | TRBJ2-1 | TRBV20-1 | TGCAGTGCTAGAGACCCTCGCGGCTCCTACAATGAGCAGTTCTTC | CSARDPRGSYNEQFF
NA | TRBD2 | TRBJ2-1 | TRBV5-1 | TGCGCCAGCAGCGCTAGCGGGAGGGCCATCGATGAGCAGTTCTTC | CASSASGRAIDEQFF
NA | TRBD1 | TRBJ2-1 | TRBV7-6 | TGTGCCAGCAGCCCGGAATTAACAGACAGGGGGTTTGCGGATGAGCAGTTCTTC | CASSPELTDRGFADEQFF
NA | NA | TRBJ2-5 | TRBV30 | TGTGCCTGGAGTGTAGGGGTCGGGGGACCCCAAGAGACCCAGTACTTC | CAWSVGVGGPQETQYF
NA | TRBD1 | TRBJ1-1 | TRBV20-1 | TGCAGTGCTAGATGGACAGGGAGGACTGAAGCTTTCTTT | CSARWTGRTEAFF
many | NA | TRBJ1-2 | TRBV20-1 | TGCAGTGCTATCTTTACGGACTATGGCTACACCTTC | CSAIFTDYGYTF
few | NA | TRBJ1-5 | TRBV3-1 | TGTGCCAGCAGCCCACAAAGGGCGTATTATAGCAATCAGCCCCAGCATTTT | CASSPQRAYYSNQPQHF
many | TRBD2 | TRBJ2-1 | TRBV28 | TGTGCCAGCAGTTCCCTACTAGCGAGAACTTACAATGAGCAGTTCTTC | CASSSLLARTYNEQFF
many | NA | TRBJ1-1 | TRBV2 | TGTGCCAGCAGTGATACGGTAGGAGAAGCTTTCTTT | CASSDTVGEAFF